A single sample is the source of the 25 T cell receptor beta chains below, sequenced in a study of radiation and T cells in renal cell carcinoma. Sequenced by immunoSEQ multiplex PCR; TCRdb stores in-frame clones only, minus some. The sample has 90,000 to 100,000 clones; 75% to 90% are singletons. Time point here: baseline pretreatment blood. This sample's treatment: 15 Gy SBRT to primary tumor, nephrectomy 4 weeks later. The sequencing used blood, collected from a patient whose treatment included radiotherapy and nephrectomy. The source of these receptors is a man aged 50-59 years with renal cell carcinoma.

The V and J genes are TRBV6-6 and TRBJ2-3; TRBD2 matches at 7 bases. V was clipped by 6 bases and J by 2 bases; unmatched bases: 8. This CDR3 spans 15 amino acids. Germline V gene lookup returns CDR1 MNHNY and CDR2 SVGAGI (reference sequence). CDR3 loop: CASSQLAPTTDTQYF. The CDR3 region has the DNA TGTGCCAGCAGCCAACTAGCGCCTACCACAGATACGCAGTATTTT.

V usage is TRBV2 and J usage is TRBJ1-1; TRBD1 agrees at 10 bases. The CDR3 consists of 14 residues. The germline CDR1 and CDR2 sequences are SNHLY and FYNNEI. Losses at the gene ends were 5 bases for V and 5 bases for J; bases not matched to a gene: 5. The CDR3 DNA follows: TGTGCCAGCAGTATGGACAGGGGGAGTACTGAAGCTTTCTTT. Translation gives CASSMDRGSTEAFF.

V and J are TRBV5-1 and TRBJ2-7; 11 bases agree with TRBD1. Germline CDR1 is SGHRS and CDR2 is YFSETQ. The trim removed 2 bases at V and 5 bases at J, leaving 3 bases unmatched. CDR3 length: 14 amino acids. The CDR3 DNA sequence: TGCGCCAGCAGCTTAAGGACAGGGGGCGACGAGCAGTACTTC. Its protein product is CASSLRTGGDEQYF.

In DNA form, the CDR3 reads TGTGCCAGCAGCTTAGGGGACCTAGAGACCCAGTACTTC. Its translation: CASSLGDLETQYF. The J gene is TRBJ2-5, the V gene TRBV7-9; tentatively, D is TRBD1 or TRBD2 (5 bases each). V gave up 1 base and J gave up 4 bases, with 7 bases separating them. The CDR3 extends over 13 amino acids. Germline V gene lookup returns CDR1 SEHNR and CDR2 FQNEAQ (reference sequence).

The chain carries TRBV6-1 and TRBJ1-5, with TRBD1 as a possible D gene (5 bases). Germline-derived CDR1 and CDR2 are MNHNS and SASEGT. The CDR3 contains 13 residues. Trimming cost V 5 bases and J 4 bases, with 9 bases left between them. This CDR3 is CASSNEGNQPQHF. The CDR3 coding sequence is TGTGCCAGCAGTAATGAGGGGAATCAGCCCCAGCATTTT.

CDR3 amino acids: CASSWTTSGSYNEQFF. The CDR3 DNA follows: TGTGCCAGCAGTTGGACGACTAGCGGCTCCTACAATGAGCAGTTCTTC. The J gene is TRBJ2-1, the V gene TRBV6-5; 9 bases map to TRBD2. The CDR3 is 16 amino acids. Germline values: CDR1 MNHEY, CDR2 SVGAGI. V trimming: 4 bases; J trimming: 0 bases; junction bases outside the gene matches: 4.

The count of this clone is one. The V and J genes are TRBV11-2 and TRBJ1-1, with TRBD1 as a possible D gene (5 bases). V was pared by 5 bases and J by 4 bases, with 11 bases between. This CDR3 is 13 amino acids long. The germline V gene encodes CDR1 SGHAT and CDR2 FQNNGV. This chain's CDR3 is CASSRTGATEAFF. In DNA, the CDR3 is TGTGCCAGCAGCCGAACAGGAGCCACTGAAGCTTTCTTT. The complete variable domain, with remaining parts taken from reference TRBV11-2 and TRBJ1-1, reads EAGVAQSPRYKIIEKRQSVAFWCNPISGHATLYWYQQILGQGPKLLIQFQNNGVVDDSQLPKDRFSAERLKGVDSTLKIQPAKLEDSAVYLCASSRTGATEAFFGQGTRLTVV.

This clone was observed a single time. CDR3 bases: TGTGCCAGCAGCGTTTCAGGGAATAATTCACCCCTCCACTTT. It yields the protein CASSVSGNNSPLHF. The gene calls are TRBV6-6 and TRBJ1-6; D is perhaps TRBD1 (5 bases). CDR3 size: 14 residues. The germline gives CDR1 MNHNY, CDR2 SVGAGI (reference sequence). V gave up 6 bases and J gave up 5 bases, with 11 bases separating them.

The chain uses TRBV6-4 and TRBJ1-4; 8 positions match TRBD1. There are 16 residues in the CDR3. Germline V CDR1 and CDR2: MRHNA, SNTAGT. V lost 5 bases to trimming and J lost 0 bases; unmatched junction nucleotides: 5. CDR3 bases: TGTGCCAGCAGTTACAGGGGGGCTCCAACTAATGAAAAACTGTTTTTT. Translation: CASSYRGAPTNEKLFF.

This rearrangement joins TRBV4-1 to TRBJ2-7; the D call may be TRBD1 or TRBD2 (6 bases each). CDR1 is MGHRA, CDR2 YSYEKL, per germline. The CDR3 covers 14 residues. With 1 base removed from V and 5 bases from J, the gap between germline ends came to 12 bases. CDR3 sequence (DNA): TGCGCCAGCAGCCAAGTGACGGGGGCGGACGAGCAGTACTTC. Translation gives CASSQVTGADEQYF.

This chain uses TRBV28 with TRBJ2-3; TRBD2 matches 9 bases. Germline V gene data show CDR1 as MDHEN and CDR2 as SYDVKM. V trimming: 7 bases; J trimming: 2 bases; junction bases outside the gene matches: 7. The CDR3 covers 15 residues. The CDR3 bases are TGTGCCAGCACCAAACTAGCGGGTAACACAGATACGCAGTATTTT. Its translation: CASTKLAGNTDTQYF. The complete variable domain, with remaining parts taken from reference TRBV28 and TRBJ2-3, reads DVKVTQSSRYLVKRTGEKVFLECVQDMDHENMFWYRQDPGLGLRLIYFSYDVKMKEKGDIPEGYSVSREKKERFSLILESASTNQTSMYLCASTKLAGNTDTQYFGPGTRLTVL.

V usage is TRBV4-1 and J usage is TRBJ1-1; TRBD1 agrees at 7 bases. Germline values: CDR1 MGHRA, CDR2 YSYEKL. This CDR3 region has 14 residues. After removal of 3 bases from V and 6 bases from J, the junction contained 7 bases not matched to a gene. In DNA form, the CDR3 reads TGCGCCAGCAGCCATCCGGACAGGTGGGCTGAAGCTTTCTTT. Protein sequence: CASSHPDRWAEAFF.

This chain links TRBV19 with TRBJ2-7; 9 nucleotides match TRBD2. V gave up 9 bases and J gave up 4 bases; unmatched junction bases: 10. Germline lookup yields CDR1 LNHDA and CDR2 SQIVND (reference sequence). CDR3 length: 14 amino acids. DNA for the CDR3: TGTGCCAGCCGCCACAGGAGCGGGAGGTACGAGCAGTACTTC. Encoded protein: CASRHRSGRYEQYF.

This chain connects TRBV11-3 to TRBJ2-2; 8 bases agree with TRBD1. Germline CDR1 SGHNT, CDR2 YENEEA. This CDR3 is 15 amino acids long. The J segment lost 1 base and the V segment lost 6 bases, leaving 4 bases of the junction unmatched. The CDR3 loop reads CASSPGTGNTGELFF. CDR3 DNA: TGTGCCAGCAGTCCCGGGACAGGGAACACCGGGGAGCTGTTTTTT.

The V call is TRBV18, the J call TRBJ2-5; 8 bases are a match to TRBD1. The CDR3 length is 16 residues. Germline V lookup: CDR1 KGHSH, CDR2 LQKENI. After removal of 6 bases from V and 4 bases from J, the junction contained 13 bases not matched to a gene. The CDR3 DNA is TGTGCCAGCTCCCTGACAGGGGATGGAGTCAGAGAGACCCAGTACTTC. It encodes CASSLTGDGVRETQYF.

V gene TRBV6-5 combines with J gene TRBJ1-1; D is uncertain. This CDR3 is 14 amino acids long. V was shortened by 4 bases and J by 3 bases, with 12 bases between the two germline ends. The germline CDR1 and CDR2 sequences are MNHEY and SVGAGI. The DNA of the CDR3 is TGTGCCAGCAGTTTCCTCAGTGGGGACACTGAAGCTTTCTTT. This translates into CASSFLSGDTEAFF.

The chain links TRBV2 to TRBJ1-2; D gene unclear. CDR1 is SNHLY and CDR2 is FYNNEI in the germline V gene. The CDR3 covers 12 residues. V was shortened by 4 bases and J by 3 bases, with 6 bases between the two germline ends. In DNA form, the CDR3 reads TGTGCCAGCAGTGGTTTAGACTATGGCTACACCTTC. Amino acids: CASSGLDYGYTF.

This rearrangement joins TRBV7-9 to TRBJ1-3; the D gene is possibly TRBD1 (6 bases). The germline V gene encodes CDR1 SEHNR and CDR2 FQNEAQ (reference sequence). The CDR3 runs to 15 residues. The V gene lost 1 base and the J gene lost 0 bases, with 7 bases spanning the gap. CDR3 region: CASSLEQGSGNTIYF. The CDR3 region has the DNA TGTGCCAGCAGCTTAGAACAGGGCTCTGGAAACACCATATATTTT.

The chain combines TRBV7-2 with TRBJ2-7; 8 bases are shared with TRBD2. Germline CDR1 SGHTA, CDR2 FQGNSA. The CDR3 has 14 amino acids. The V gene end was trimmed by 5 bases and the J gene end by 2 bases; junction bases not matched to a gene: 5. The CDR3 spells CASSLERGPYEQYF. CDR3 coding DNA: TGTGCCAGCAGCCTAGAGCGGGGGCCCTACGAGCAGTACTTC.

CDR3 coding DNA: TGCGCCAGCAGCTTGCAGTCAGGGCCAGACGAGCAGTACTTC. Protein sequence: CASSLQSGPDEQYF. The chain recombines TRBV5-1 with TRBJ2-7; a possible D gene is TRBD1 (5 bases). The CDR3 totals 14 residues. Germline CDR1 and CDR2: SGHRS and YFSETQ. V lost 1 base, J lost 5 bases, and 13 bases lay in between.

The chain has TRBV7-3 and TRBJ2-3; 7 nucleotides agree with TRBD1. The germline CDR1 and CDR2 sequences are SGHTA and FQGTGA. With V trimmed by 5 bases and J by 6 bases, 11 bases remained unmatched. The CDR3 has 15 amino acids. The CDR3 loop reads CASSPRTGLGDTQYF. CDR3 in DNA: TGTGCCAGCAGCCCCCGGACAGGTTTGGGGGATACGCAGTATTTT. Looking up the rest from reference TRBV7-3 and TRBJ2-3 gives the full variable domain: GAGVSQTPSNKVTEKGKYVELRCDPISGHTALYWYRQSLGQGPEFLIYFQGTGAADDSGLPNDRFFAVRPEGSVSTLKIQRTERGDSAVYLCASSPRTGLGDTQYFGPGTRLTVL.

The chain combines TRBV19 with TRBJ1-4; D not certain. The V and J ends lost 5 bases and 3 bases respectively, with 16 bases between them. Germline CDR1 is LNHDA and CDR2 is SQIVND (reference sequence). The CDR3 loop spans 16 amino acids. CDR3 amino acids: CASSPSAGTANEKLFF. The CDR3 coding sequence is TGTGCCAGTAGTCCCTCTGCGGGCACGGCTAATGAAAAACTGTTTTTT. Filled out from reference TRBV19 and TRBJ1-4, the complete variable domain reads DGGITQSPKYLFRKEGQNVTLSCEQNLNHDAMYWYRQDPGQGLRLIYYSQIVNDFQKGDIAEGYSVSREKKESFPLTVTSAQKNPTAFYLCASSPSAGTANEKLFFGSGTQLSVL.

The chain recombines TRBV28 with TRBJ2-1; TRBD2 aligns across 12 bases. The CDR3 runs to 17 residues. V trimming: 2 bases; J trimming: 8 bases; junction bases outside the gene matches: 10. Germline CDR1 and CDR2: MDHEN and SYDVKM. Here the CDR3 DNA reads TGTGCCAGCAGTTTAGGGACTAGCGGGCATACTCTCCATGAGCAGTTCTTC. It specifies CASSLGTSGHTLHEQFF.

This chain uses TRBV5-1 with TRBJ2-6, with TRBD1 matching 10 bases. After removal of 3 bases from V and 4 bases from J, the junction contained 7 bases not matched to a gene. This CDR3 region has 17 residues. The germline V gene has CDR1 SGHRS and CDR2 YFSETQ. This CDR3 reads CASSSGTGDGGANVLTF. The CDR3 DNA reads TGCGCCAGCAGCTCCGGGACAGGGGACGGAGGGGCCAACGTCCTGACTTTC.

V usage is TRBV15 and J usage is TRBJ1-2, with D perhaps TRBD1 (6 bases). V was cut by 0 bases and J by 7 bases, with 30 bases left in between. The CDR3 sequence is 20 residues long. The germline CDR1 and CDR2 sequences are LNHNV and YYDKDF (reference sequence). The CDR3 bases are TGTGCCACCAGCAGAGAGCGAGGCGCCACCGAAGGGGGGACAATTGGTGGCTACACCTTC. Translation gives CATSRERGATEGGTIGGYTF. The full variable domain, with the rest looked up from reference TRBV15 and TRBJ1-2, is DAMVIQNPRYQVTQFGKPVTLSCSQTLNHNVMYWYQQKSSQAPKLLFHYYDKDFNNEADTPDNFQSRRPNTSFCFLDIRSPGLGDTAMYLCATSRERGATEGGTIGGYTFGSGTRLTVV.